The entry that follows covers one T cell receptor (beta chain) sequence. With a much larger clone just one base away, this may be a read error. This CDR3 has 16 amino acids. Germline CDR1 reads SGHVS; CDR2 reads FQNEAQ. The data were obtained in a study of T-cell reconstitution after alpha-beta-depleted transplantation in children. Construction of the TCRbeta library involved unique molecular identifiers. TCRdb ran MiXCR on the PCR reads and lists one entry per CDR3 protein. This sample carries around 340,000 distinct CDR3 sequences, less than 15% of them seen once, and the ten largest clones take approximately 4.2%.

This chain joins TRBV7-8 and TRBJ2-3; 12 positions agree with TRBD2. The sample here was PBMCs, taken from the stem cell graft. This clonotype was obtained from a human donor who donated a stem cell graft to a child with Fanconi anemia. CDR3 in DNA: TGTGCCAGTTCTCGGACTAGCGGGGCCCCGAGCGATAGGCAGTATTTT. Residues: CASSRTSGAPSDRQYF.